One sample yielded the 14 T cell receptor beta chains listed below, sequenced in a study of T cells in Graves' hyperthyroidism and ophthalmopathy. The CDR3 regions of TCR beta were amplified from RNA transcripts. In the first-round RT-PCR of the TCR CDR3, the HTBI primer set was used. TCRdb reprocessed the multiplex PCR reads with MiXCR, giving one entry per CDR3 protein. The sample yields roughly 300,000 distinct CDR3 sequences, approximately 18% seen once. Sequenced input: blood. The receptors originated from a woman between 50 and 59 years old with Graves' hyperthyroidism.

The chain is built from TRBV6-1 and TRBJ1-2; D gene unclear. This CDR3 is built from 14 residues. CDR1 is MNHNS, CDR2 SASEGT, per germline. Between the trimmed V and J ends, which lost 7 bases and 2 bases, there was a span of 14 bases. CDR3 nucleotide sequence: TGTGCCAGCACCCCAGGTTGGCCGAACTATGGCTACACCTTC. Translation: CASTPGWPNYGYTF.

This clonotype was seen a handful of times. This chain uses TRBV20-1 with TRBJ1-2; D gene ambiguous. V was shortened by 3 bases and J by 2 bases, with 16 bases between the two germline ends. Germline assignment: CDR1 DFQATT and CDR2 SNEGSKA (reference sequence). The CDR3 runs to 15 residues. This chain's CDR3 is CSARAPGSPNYGYTF. CDR3 bases: TGCAGTGCTAGGGCCCCTGGTAGCCCGAACTATGGCTACACCTTC.

The chain uses TRBV12-3 or TRBV12-4 and TRBJ1-1; D might be TRBD1 (6 bases). Between the trimmed V and J ends, which lost 3 bases and 3 bases, there was a span of 11 bases. There are 14 residues in the CDR3. The CDR3, as DNA: TGTGCCAGCAGTTTGTCAGGGGTTGACACTGAAGCTTTCTTT. Amino acids: CASSLSGVDTEAFF.

In its sample, this clonotype was seen many times. This chain uses TRBV19 with TRBJ1-1; D gene unclear. The V and J ends lost 2 bases and 9 bases respectively, with 16 bases between them. The CDR3 runs to 14 residues. Germline V gives CDR1 LNHDA, CDR2 SQIVND (reference sequence). This CDR3 is CASSILQFEEKAFF. The CDR3 DNA sequence: TGTGCCAGTAGTATACTCCAATTTGAGGAGAAAGCTTTCTTT.

This rearrangement joins TRBV6-5 to TRBJ1-1; perhaps TRBD1 as D (6 bases). The CDR3 length is 14 residues. Trimming took off 2 bases at V and 3 bases at J, with 10 bases between the two ends. Germline V lookup: CDR1 MNHEY, CDR2 SVGAGI. This chain's CDR3 is CASSYHRVYTEAFF. CDR3 DNA: TGTGCCAGCAGTTACCACAGGGTATACACTGAAGCTTTCTTT.

The CDR3, as DNA: TGTGCCAGCAGTTACCCATCTTACAGAACTGAAGCTTTCTTT. Amino acids: CASSYPSYRTEAFF. This sequence joins TRBV6-2 or TRBV6-3 and TRBJ1-1, with D uncertain. With 2 bases removed from V and 5 bases from J, the gap between germline ends came to 12 bases. CDR1 MNHEY and CDR2 SVGEGT come from the germline V gene. The CDR3 has 14 amino acids.

This clonotype has just a few counts. The chain joins TRBV13 to TRBJ1-4; 7 bases fit TRBD1. V gave up 2 bases and J gave up 7 bases; unmatched junction bases: 4. CDR1 and CDR2 (germline): PRHDT, FYEKMQ (reference sequence). CDR3 size: 14 residues. CDR3 DNA: TGTGCCAGCAGCTTAAGGGACAGCACTGAAAAACTGTTTTTT. Protein sequence: CASSLRDSTEKLFF.

This clonotype was detected ten times or more. This rearrangement joins TRBV29-1 to TRBJ1-2, with a tentative D call TRBD1 (6 bases). The germline CDR1 and CDR2 sequences are SQVTM and ANQGSEA. The CDR3 runs to 16 residues. The V end lost 3 bases, the J end lost 7 bases, and 24 bases lay between the germline ends. CDR3 protein: CSVETLDRPIEGGYTF. The CDR3 DNA reads TGCAGCGTTGAGACGTTGGACAGACCCATCGAAGGTGGCTACACCTTC.

The chain uses TRBV18 and TRBJ1-3; maybe TRBD1 (5 bases). Germline V gene lookup returns CDR1 KGHSH and CDR2 LQKENI. The germline V and J ends were trimmed by 3 bases and 3 bases, with 9 bases remaining between them. The CDR3 length is 14 residues. CDR3 in amino acids: CASSPGQVGNTIYF. The CDR3 coding sequence is TGTGCCAGCTCACCCGGACAAGTTGGAAACACCATATATTTT.

This clonotype came up a few times. This rearrangement joins TRBV3-1 to TRBJ2-1; 9 bases map to TRBD2. CDR3 length: 15 residues. With V trimmed by 6 bases and J by 2 bases, 5 bases remained unmatched. CDR1 is LGHDT and CDR2 is YNNKEL in the germline V gene (reference sequence). The CDR3 nucleotides read TGTGCCAGCAGTTACGGGACTAGCCCCTACAATGAGCAGTTCTTC. Its protein is CASSYGTSPYNEQFF.

The V and J genes are TRBV10-3 and TRBJ1-5; possible D gene TRBD1, 6 bases. Germline loops: CDR1 ENHRY, CDR2 SYGVKD. Trimming shortened V by 0 bases and J by 2 bases, and 8 bases separated the two germline ends. This CDR3 is 15 amino acids long. The CDR3 region has the DNA TGTGCCATCAGTGAGTCCCGACAGGGCAATCAGCCCCAGCATTTT. It translates to CAISESRQGNQPQHF.

There are a few counts of this clonotype. The chain uses TRBV24-1 and TRBJ2-1, with D tentatively TRBD2 (6 bases). Germline V gene lookup returns CDR1 KGHDR and CDR2 SFDVKD. V was clipped by 4 bases and J by 10 bases, with 16 bases between them. This CDR3 is built from 14 residues. The CDR3 loop reads CATSDPLHGGEQFF. In DNA, the CDR3 is TGTGCCACCAGTGACCCACTGCACGGGGGAGAGCAGTTCTTC.

Concerning this clonotype itself: A junction end diverges from the germline sequence, so it may reflect a read error. The CDR3 DNA is TGTGCCACCGGACAGTCTCTTCGTGAAGAACTGTTTTTT. Its translation is CATGQSLREELFF. The chain carries TRBV6-2 or TRBV6-3 and TRBJ1-4; tentative D call: TRBD1 (6 bases). Germline-derived CDR1 and CDR2 are MNHEY and SVGEGT. This CDR3 region has 13 residues.

The chain couples TRBV27 to TRBJ1-1; the D gene is possibly TRBD1 (5 bases). Germline CDR1 and CDR2: MNHEY and SMNVEV (reference sequence). The CDR3 totals 15 residues. The germline V and J ends were trimmed by 8 bases and 1 base, with 17 bases remaining between them. The CDR3 protein is CASSGNRGTNTEAFF. The CDR3 DNA follows: TGTGCCAGCTCGGGGAACCGGGGGACGAACACTGAAGCTTTCTTT.